This T cell receptor (beta chain) appears in the sequencing data of a study of T cell changes during pregnancy in multiple sclerosis. Trimming left V 7 bases short and J 1 base short, with 16 bases between. Germline V gene sequence: CDR1 MNHEY, CDR2 SMNVEV (reference sequence). CDR3 length: 16 amino acids. Libraries were prepared by immunoSEQ multiplex PCR; TCRdb keeps only in-frame clonotypes and omits some of them. The sample consists of 55,000 to 70,000 clones, 85% to 95% of them appearing once. The source material was CD4+ T cells from peripheral blood mononuclear cells, sampled after pregnancy. This clonotype was obtained from a female donor with multiple sclerosis, enrolled in a pregnancy study. The chain has TRBV27 and TRBJ2-2, with D perhaps matching TRBD2 (5 bases). The CDR3 is CASTPTGRGNTGELFF. The CDR3 coding sequence is TGTGCCAGCACTCCAACCGGTCGGGGGAACACCGGGGAGCTGTTTTTT.